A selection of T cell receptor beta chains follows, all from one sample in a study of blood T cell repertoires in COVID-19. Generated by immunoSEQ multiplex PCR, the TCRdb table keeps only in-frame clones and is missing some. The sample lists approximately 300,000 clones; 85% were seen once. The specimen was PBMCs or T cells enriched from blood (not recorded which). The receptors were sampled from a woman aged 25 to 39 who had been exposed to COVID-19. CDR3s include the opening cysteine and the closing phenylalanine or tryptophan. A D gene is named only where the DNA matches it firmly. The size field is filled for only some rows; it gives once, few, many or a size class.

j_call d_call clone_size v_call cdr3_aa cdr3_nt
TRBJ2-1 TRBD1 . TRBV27 CASSLSEDRSLNEQFF TGTGCCAGCAGTTTATCGGAGGACAGGTCCCTCAATGAGCAGTTCTTC
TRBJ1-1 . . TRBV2 CASSERQVGNTEAFF TGTGCCAGCAGTGAAAGGCAGGTCGGGAACACTGAAGCTTTCTTT
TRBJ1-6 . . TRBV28 CASSLPLSPLHF TGTGCCAGCAGCCTCCCTCTCTCACCCCTCCACTTT
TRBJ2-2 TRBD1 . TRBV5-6 CASWAPGGTGELFF TGTGCCAGCTGGGCTCCAGGGGGTACCGGGGAGCTGTTTTTT
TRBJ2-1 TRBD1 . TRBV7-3 CASSWGTEYNEQFF TGTGCCAGCAGCTGGGGGACAGAGTACAATGAGCAGTTCTTC
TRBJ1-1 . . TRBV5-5 CASSLNGGNRAAFF TGTGCCAGCAGCTTGAATGGTGGAAACAGGGCTGCTTTCTTT
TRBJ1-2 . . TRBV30 CAWSQIGDGYGYTF TGTGCCTGGTCGCAGATAGGGGATGGGTATGGCTACACCTTC
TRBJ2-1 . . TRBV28 CASSLELPTSRSSYNEQFF TGTGCCAGCAGTTTGGAGCTCCCGACTAGTAGGAGCTCCTACAATGAGCAGTTCTTC
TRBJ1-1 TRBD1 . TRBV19 CASSPTLGDRNTEAFF TGTGCCAGTAGTCCCACCTTGGGGGACAGGAACACTGAAGCTTTCTTT
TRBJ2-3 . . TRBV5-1 CASTLTRSTDTQYF TGCGCCAGCACCTTGACACGTAGCACAGATACGCAGTATTTT
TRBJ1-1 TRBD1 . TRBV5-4 CASSPPGQETEAFF TGTGCCAGCAGCCCCCCGGGACAGGAAACTGAAGCTTTCTTT
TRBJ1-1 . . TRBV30 CAWSDSTGEAFF TGTGCCTGGAGCGATTCTACAGGTGAAGCTTTCTTT
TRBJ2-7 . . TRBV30 CAWSGAQGFSYEQYF TGTGCCTGGAGTGGAGCCCAGGGTTTTTCCTACGAGCAGTACTTC
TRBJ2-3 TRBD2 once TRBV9 CASSPRERGGIPDTQYF TGTGCCAGCAGCCCCCGGGAGCGGGGGGGCATCCCAGATACGCAGTATTTT
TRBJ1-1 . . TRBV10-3 CATTRGENTEAFF TGTGCCACTACCCGGGGGGAAAACACTGAAGCTTTCTTT
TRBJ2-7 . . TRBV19 CASKGSSYEQYF TGTGCCAGTAAAGGGAGCTCCTACGAGCAGTACTTC
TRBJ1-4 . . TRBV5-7 CASSFTALWLEKLFF TGTGCCAGCAGCTTTACAGCCCTTTGGCTCGAAAAACTGTTTTTT
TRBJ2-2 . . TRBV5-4 CAARIRGNTGELFF TGTGCAGCAAGAATTAGGGGTAACACCGGGGAGCTGTTTTTT
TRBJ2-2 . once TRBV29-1 CSVSTGELFF TGCAGCGTTTCGACCGGGGAGCTGTTTTTT
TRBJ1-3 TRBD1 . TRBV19 CASKSFRTGGSGNTIYF TGTGCCAGTAAATCGTTTCGGACAGGGGGCTCTGGAAACACCATATATTTT
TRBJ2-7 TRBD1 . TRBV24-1 CATSDSGTGHNEQYF TGTGCCACCAGTGATTCGGGGACAGGGCATAACGAGCAGTACTTC
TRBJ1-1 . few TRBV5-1 CASRSRSAGSYTEAFF TGCGCCAGCAGGTCACGTTCCGCAGGGTCTTACACTGAAGCTTTCTTT
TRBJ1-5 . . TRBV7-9 CATSGVLEQPQHF TGTGCCACTTCAGGGGTGTTGGAGCAGCCCCAGCATTTT
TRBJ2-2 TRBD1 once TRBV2 CASSYPGTGGTGELFF TGTGCCAGCAGCTACCCCGGGACAGGGGGCACCGGGGAGCTGTTTTTT